In its sample, the clone carrying this T cell receptor beta chain was seen once. Its antigen is not identified. These data come from a study of shared clonotypes between healthy human individuals. Regarding the study as a whole: Generation probabilities were higher for clonotypes shared across all four sorted-subset donors than for unshared ones. Rarefaction analysis demonstrated incomplete sorted-subset sequencing notwithstanding large depth.

Researchers ran the assay at a deep level. The assay was immunoSEQ multiplex PCR, and TCRdb's table has in-frame clones only and misses some. The table shows nearly 600,000 clones, with around 95% occurring only once. Naive CD8 cells lacked CD45RO, underwent positive selection for CCR7 and left out terminally differentiated effector memory CD45RA+ cells. This CDR3 comprises 14 residues. Germline CDR1 reads MNHEY; CDR2 reads SVGAGI. Trimming shortened V by 1 base and J by 2 bases, and 6 bases separated the two germline ends. Source material: naive CD8+ T cells sorted from blood. The sequence came from a woman in her 30s in good health. This chain links TRBV6-5 with TRBJ2-4; unclear D gene. CDR3 protein: CASSYLGSKNIQYF. In DNA, the CDR3 is TGTGCCAGCAGTTACTTGGGGTCCAAAAACATTCAGTACTTC.